A selection of T cell receptor beta chains follows, all from one sample in a study of blood T cell repertoires in COVID-19. Measured with immunoSEQ multiplex PCR; TCRdb has only the in-frame clones, and not every one. The top ten hold 6% to 6.5% of the sample, which has roughly 200,000 clones, around 85% seen once. Material: PBMCs or T cells enriched from blood (not recorded which). The receptors originated from a man aged 35 to 55 who had recovered from COVID-19. Both conserved end residues are part of each CDR3. The order of the fields is V gene, D gene, clone size, CDR3 length, J gene, CDR3 DNA, CDR3 protein. The D gene is left open where the match is weak. Clone size, where shown, is once, few, many, or a class for clones that have expanded.

v_gene: TRBV30; d_gene: .; abundance: .; len: 14; j_gene: TRBJ1-1; CDR3nt: TGTGCCTGGAGTGTACTCGGGGGAGTCAGTGAAGCTTTCTTT; CDR3aa: CAWSVLGGVSEAFF
v_gene: TRBV11-2; d_gene: TRBD1; abundance: .; len: 14; j_gene: TRBJ1-1; CDR3nt: TGTGCCAGCAGGCGGCCGGGACAGGGCACTGAAGCTTTCTTT; CDR3aa: CASRRPGQGTEAFF
v_gene: TRBV9; d_gene: TRBD2; abundance: once; len: 17; j_gene: TRBJ2-3; CDR3nt: TGTGCCAGCAGCGTAGGGGGACTAGCGGGAGTTACAGATACGCAGTATTTT; CDR3aa: CASSVGGLAGVTDTQYF
v_gene: TRBV5-6; d_gene: TRBD2; abundance: once; len: 16; j_gene: TRBJ2-5; CDR3nt: TGTGCCAGCAGCTTAACTAGCGGGGGGGTCCAAGAGACCCAGTACTTC; CDR3aa: CASSLTSGGVQETQYF
v_gene: TRBV7-4; d_gene: .; abundance: .; len: 12; j_gene: TRBJ2-7; CDR3nt: TGTGCCAGCAGACTAGAGATCTACGAGCAGTACTTC; CDR3aa: CASRLEIYEQYF
v_gene: TRBV7-9; d_gene: TRBD1; abundance: .; len: 17; j_gene: TRBJ1-2; CDR3nt: TGTGCCAGCAGCTTTCTTGTGGGGACAGGGGTTTTTGATGGCTACACCTTC; CDR3aa: CASSFLVGTGVFDGYTF
v_gene: TRBV4-1; d_gene: .; abundance: .; len: 15; j_gene: TRBJ1-3; CDR3nt: TGCGCCAGCAGTGAACTAGGGCTATCTGGAAACACCATATATTTT; CDR3aa: CASSELGLSGNTIYF
v_gene: TRBV19; d_gene: .; abundance: .; len: 15; j_gene: TRBJ2-1; CDR3nt: TGTGCCAGTAAGTCAATCGAGGGTAGCAACAATGAGCAGTTCTTC; CDR3aa: CASKSIEGSNNEQFF
v_gene: TRBV5-6; d_gene: TRBD1; abundance: .; len: 14; j_gene: TRBJ2-7; CDR3nt: TGTGCCAGCAGCAACGGACAGGGGGCCTACGAGCAGTACTTC; CDR3aa: CASSNGQGAYEQYF
v_gene: TRBV5-4; d_gene: .; abundance: .; len: 12; j_gene: TRBJ2-3; CDR3nt: TGTGCCAGCAGCACTTACACAGATACGCAGTATTTT; CDR3aa: CASSTYTDTQYF
v_gene: TRBV7-9; d_gene: .; abundance: .; len: 14; j_gene: TRBJ2-3; CDR3nt: TGTGCCAGCAGCGACCGACACTCCACAGATACGCAGTATTTT; CDR3aa: CASSDRHSTDTQYF
v_gene: TRBV3-1/TRBV3-2; d_gene: .; abundance: few; len: 14; j_gene: TRBJ1-2; CDR3nt: TGTGCCAGCAGCCAAGGACTCCAGCTACATGGCTACACCTTC; CDR3aa: CASSQGLQLHGYTF
v_gene: TRBV5-1; d_gene: TRBD1; abundance: .; len: 15; j_gene: TRBJ1-3; CDR3nt: TGCGCCAGCAGCTTGACAGGGGGCTCTGGAAACACCATATATTTT; CDR3aa: CASSLTGGSGNTIYF
v_gene: TRBV7-9; d_gene: .; abundance: once; len: 17; j_gene: TRBJ2-7; CDR3nt: TGTGCCAGCAGCCCTCTACTGGGACACAGGGATTCCTACGAGCAGTACTTC; CDR3aa: CASSPLLGHRDSYEQYF
v_gene: TRBV25-1; d_gene: .; abundance: .; len: 16; j_gene: TRBJ2-3; CDR3nt: TGTGCCAGCAGTCTCCACAGGGATTCCATCACAGATACGCAGTATTTT; CDR3aa: CASSLHRDSITDTQYF
v_gene: TRBV2; d_gene: .; abundance: .; len: 11; j_gene: TRBJ1-1; CDR3nt: TGTGCCAGCAGTGAAGGGCTAGGAGGTTTCTTT; CDR3aa: CASSEGLGGFF
v_gene: TRBV30; d_gene: .; abundance: .; len: 11; j_gene: TRBJ1-2; CDR3nt: TGTGCCTGGGCTGGCAGATTTGGCTACACCTTC; CDR3aa: CAWAGRFGYTF
v_gene: TRBV2; d_gene: TRBD2; abundance: .; len: 15; j_gene: TRBJ2-1; CDR3nt: TGTGCCAGCAGTTTTGGACTAGGCGGTTACAATGAGCAGTTCTTC; CDR3aa: CASSFGLGGYNEQFF
v_gene: TRBV7-3; d_gene: TRBD2; abundance: .; len: 15; j_gene: TRBJ2-1; CDR3nt: TGTGCCAGCAGCCCGACCGGGGCTAGCGGGAGTGAGCAGTTCTTC; CDR3aa: CASSPTGASGSEQFF
v_gene: TRBV11-2; d_gene: TRBD1; abundance: .; len: 15; j_gene: TRBJ2-7; CDR3nt: TGTGCCAGCAGCTTTTCGGGGCAGGGGGCTTACGAGCAGTACTTC; CDR3aa: CASSFSGQGAYEQYF
v_gene: TRBV5-1; d_gene: TRBD1; abundance: .; len: 15; j_gene: TRBJ2-7; CDR3nt: TGCGCCAGCAGATTGTTGGGACAGGGAACCTACGAGCAGTACTTC; CDR3aa: CASRLLGQGTYEQYF
v_gene: TRBV5-1; d_gene: .; abundance: .; len: 14; j_gene: TRBJ1-1; CDR3nt: TGCGCCAGCAGTTTTAAGACAGAAGTGGATGAAGCTTTCTTT; CDR3aa: CASSFKTEVDEAFF
v_gene: TRBV14; d_gene: TRBD1; abundance: .; len: 12; j_gene: TRBJ2-7; CDR3nt: TGTGCCAGCAGCCCAGGGGGCAGCGAGCAGTACTTC; CDR3aa: CASSPGGSEQYF
v_gene: TRBV7-9; d_gene: .; abundance: once; len: 13; j_gene: TRBJ2-5; CDR3nt: TGTGCCAGCAGCTTTACAGGGATGGAGACCCAGTACTTC; CDR3aa: CASSFTGMETQYF
v_gene: TRBV6-4; d_gene: TRBD2; abundance: .; len: 15; j_gene: TRBJ2-1; CDR3nt: TGTGCCAGCAGTGAAGCGGGGGGCTCCTACAATGAGCAGTTCTTC; CDR3aa: CASSEAGGSYNEQFF
v_gene: TRBV5-1; d_gene: TRBD1; abundance: once; len: 15; j_gene: TRBJ2-7; CDR3nt: TGCGCCAGCAGCTTGGAACAGGGGGTGGTCAACGAGCAGTACTTC; CDR3aa: CASSLEQGVVNEQYF
v_gene: TRBV5-4; d_gene: .; abundance: .; len: 15; j_gene: TRBJ2-7; CDR3nt: TGTGCCAGCAGCTTGGGCACAACCCCCTCCTACGAGCAGTACTTC; CDR3aa: CASSLGTTPSYEQYF
v_gene: TRBV5-4; d_gene: TRBD2; abundance: .; len: 15; j_gene: TRBJ2-7; CDR3nt: TGTGCCAGCAGCTCCGGGACTAGCGGACCCTACGAGCAGTACTTC; CDR3aa: CASSSGTSGPYEQYF
v_gene: TRBV2; d_gene: .; abundance: .; len: 16; j_gene: TRBJ1-2; CDR3nt: TGTGCCAGCAGTGAAGCGATTGCCCCAAGTAGATATGGCTACACCTTC; CDR3aa: CASSEAIAPSRYGYTF
v_gene: TRBV2; d_gene: .; abundance: .; len: 14; j_gene: TRBJ2-3; CDR3nt: TGTGCCAGCACCTCGGACAAGGGCACAGATACGCAGTATTTT; CDR3aa: CASTSDKGTDTQYF
v_gene: TRBV19; d_gene: TRBD1; abundance: .; len: 13; j_gene: TRBJ1-4; CDR3nt: TGTGCCAGTAGTATCGGGACAGCTGAAAAACTGTTTTTT; CDR3aa: CASSIGTAEKLFF
v_gene: TRBV28; d_gene: TRBD1; abundance: .; len: 14; j_gene: TRBJ2-2; CDR3nt: TGTGCCAGCAGTTACAGGGGTGGCACCGGGGAGCTGTTTTTT; CDR3aa: CASSYRGGTGELFF
v_gene: TRBV7-8; d_gene: .; abundance: .; len: 15; j_gene: TRBJ2-4; CDR3nt: TGTGCCAGCAGCTTAGAGCGAGGAGCCAAAAACATTCAGTACTTC; CDR3aa: CASSLERGAKNIQYF
v_gene: TRBV30; d_gene: .; abundance: .; len: 14; j_gene: TRBJ1-5; CDR3nt: TGTGCCTGGAGTGTATCCCGTCGCAATCAGCCCCAGCATTTT; CDR3aa: CAWSVSRRNQPQHF
v_gene: TRBV3-1/TRBV3-2; d_gene: TRBD1; abundance: .; len: 14; j_gene: TRBJ1-2; CDR3nt: TGTGCCAGCAGCCAGACAGGGGGCGCCTATGGCTACACCTTC; CDR3aa: CASSQTGGAYGYTF
v_gene: TRBV24-1; d_gene: TRBD1; abundance: .; len: 15; j_gene: TRBJ2-7; CDR3nt: TGTGCCACCAGTGACGGGGACAGCCCTAAGGCGAGGCAGTACTTC; CDR3aa: CATSDGDSPKARQYF
v_gene: TRBV11-2; d_gene: TRBD1; abundance: .; len: 14; j_gene: TRBJ2-3; CDR3nt: TGTGCCAGCAGCCCTCAGGGGGGCACAGATACGCAGTATTTT; CDR3aa: CASSPQGGTDTQYF
v_gene: TRBV5-1; d_gene: TRBD1; abundance: .; len: 15; j_gene: TRBJ1-3; CDR3nt: TGCGCCAGCAGCTTGGAGCCCTCAGGGGGACACACCATATATTTT; CDR3aa: CASSLEPSGGHTIYF
v_gene: TRBV9; d_gene: TRBD1; abundance: once; len: 16; j_gene: TRBJ1-6; CDR3nt: TGTGCCAGCAGCGTAGGTGAACAGGGGGCAAGTTCACCCCTCCACTTT; CDR3aa: CASSVGEQGASSPLHF
v_gene: TRBV3-1/TRBV3-2; d_gene: .; abundance: .; len: 15; j_gene: TRBJ2-2; CDR3nt: TGTGCCAGCAGCCAAGAACCGGGAGCCACCGGGGAGCTGTTTTTT; CDR3aa: CASSQEPGATGELFF
v_gene: TRBV27; d_gene: TRBD1; abundance: once; len: 14; j_gene: TRBJ2-7; CDR3nt: TGTGCCTCGAACGCCGGGACAGAGCCCTACGAGCAGTACTTC; CDR3aa: CASNAGTEPYEQYF
v_gene: TRBV19; d_gene: TRBD1; abundance: .; len: 14; j_gene: TRBJ1-1; CDR3nt: TGTGCCAGTAGTAGGGGGACAGGGAGGACTGAAGCTTTCTTT; CDR3aa: CASSRGTGRTEAFF
v_gene: TRBV11-3; d_gene: .; abundance: .; len: 13; j_gene: TRBJ1-2; CDR3nt: TGTGCCAGCAGCGGGGACAACAACTATGGCTACACCTTC; CDR3aa: CASSGDNNYGYTF
v_gene: TRBV19; d_gene: .; abundance: .; len: 15; j_gene: TRBJ1-1; CDR3nt: TGTGCCAGTAGTATAGGAGCAGGGATGAACACTGAAGCTTTCTTT; CDR3aa: CASSIGAGMNTEAFF
v_gene: TRBV5-8; d_gene: .; abundance: .; len: 14; j_gene: TRBJ2-7; CDR3nt: TGTGCCAGCAGCTTAATGGTGGGGGGGCTCGAGCAGTACTTC; CDR3aa: CASSLMVGGLEQYF
v_gene: TRBV6-1; d_gene: .; abundance: .; len: 14; j_gene: TRBJ1-1; CDR3nt: TGTGCCAGCAGTGAAATTAGTGGGGGGACTGAAGCTTTCTTT; CDR3aa: CASSEISGGTEAFF
v_gene: TRBV20-1; d_gene: .; abundance: .; len: 13; j_gene: TRBJ2-5; CDR3nt: TGCAGTGCTAGTTATGGTGTAGAAGAGACCCAGTACTTC; CDR3aa: CSASYGVEETQYF
v_gene: TRBV30; d_gene: TRBD2; abundance: many; len: 16; j_gene: TRBJ2-7; CDR3nt: TGTGCCTGGAGGGGACCCGGGACTAGTTCCTTGGACGAGCAGTACTTC; CDR3aa: CAWRGPGTSSLDEQYF
v_gene: TRBV11-2; d_gene: TRBD1; abundance: once; len: 15; j_gene: TRBJ1-4; CDR3nt: TGTGCCAGCAGCGCTAACAGGGGTCCGGAAGAAAAACTGTTTTTT; CDR3aa: CASSANRGPEEKLFF
v_gene: TRBV5-1; d_gene: .; abundance: .; len: 15; j_gene: TRBJ1-4; CDR3nt: TGCGCCAGCAGCTTGGATGTGGCTCCTAATGAAAAACTGTTTTTT; CDR3aa: CASSLDVAPNEKLFF
v_gene: TRBV15; d_gene: .; abundance: .; len: 14; j_gene: TRBJ2-5; CDR3nt: TGTGCCACCAGCAGAGGAGGCAGTCAAGAGACCCAGTACTTC; CDR3aa: CATSRGGSQETQYF
v_gene: TRBV3-1/TRBV3-2; d_gene: .; abundance: .; len: 15; j_gene: TRBJ1-3; CDR3nt: TGTGCCAGCAGCCAAGGAGCGCCAAAAGCAAACACCATATATTTT; CDR3aa: CASSQGAPKANTIYF
v_gene: TRBV10-3; d_gene: TRBD1; abundance: few; len: 15; j_gene: TRBJ1-5; CDR3nt: TGTGCCATCAGTGACAGGGGGCCGAGCAATCAGCCCCAGCATTTT; CDR3aa: CAISDRGPSNQPQHF
v_gene: TRBV12-3/TRBV12-4; d_gene: TRBD1; abundance: .; len: 12; j_gene: TRBJ1-1; CDR3nt: TGTGCCAGCACCTCGACAGGGACTGAAGCTTTCTTT; CDR3aa: CASTSTGTEAFF